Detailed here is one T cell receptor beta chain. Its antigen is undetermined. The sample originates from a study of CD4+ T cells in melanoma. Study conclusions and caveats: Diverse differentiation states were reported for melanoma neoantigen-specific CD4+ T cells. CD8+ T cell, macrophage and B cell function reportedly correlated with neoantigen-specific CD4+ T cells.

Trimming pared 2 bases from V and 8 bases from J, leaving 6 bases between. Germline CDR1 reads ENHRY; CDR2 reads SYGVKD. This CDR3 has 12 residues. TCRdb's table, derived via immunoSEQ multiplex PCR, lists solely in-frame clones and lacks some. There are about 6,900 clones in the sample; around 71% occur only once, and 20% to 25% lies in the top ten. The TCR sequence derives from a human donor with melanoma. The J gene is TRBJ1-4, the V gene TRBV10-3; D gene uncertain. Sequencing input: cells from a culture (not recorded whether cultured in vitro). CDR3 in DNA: TGTGCCATCAGTGAGCCCGGAGAAAAACTGTTTTTT. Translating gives CAISEPGEKLFF.